Following are 32 T cell receptor delta chains from one sample sequenced in a study of human gamma delta and Vdelta1 T cells. These receptors' antigens are unknown. TCRdb reprocessed the PCR reads using CATT. The sample lists about 14,000 delta-chain clones; roughly 45% were seen once. Sequencing was performed on Vdelta1 gamma-delta T cells from blood grown in culture (DOT cells). Source of these receptors: a human donor in good health.

The genes are TRDV1 and TRDJ1; no firm D call. The CDR3 covers 16 residues. The germline V gene encodes CDR1 TSWWSYY and CDR2 QGS. With 0 bases removed from V and 2 bases from J, the gap between germline ends came to 13 bases. This chain's CDR3 is CALGELPRTRTDKLIF. The CDR3, as DNA: TGTGCTCTTGGGGAACTTCCTCGTACGAGGACCGATAAACTCATCTTT.

The V call is TRDV1, the J call TRDJ1, with D unresolved. V gave up 2 bases and J gave up 0 bases, with 16 bases separating them. Germline CDR1 TSWWSYY, CDR2 QGS. The CDR3 runs to 17 residues. Written as DNA, the CDR3 is TGTGCTCTTGGGGAATTCTTGAGTAAAGCCAACACCGATAAACTCATCTTT. Translation: CALGEFLSKANTDKLIF.

A word on this clone: Other DNA sequences within the sample encode an identical CDR3. The J gene is TRDJ1, the V gene TRDV1; D not resolved. V was trimmed by 4 bases and J by 0 bases, leaving 9 bases between them. The CDR3 totals 14 residues. Germline CDR1 reads TSWWSYY; CDR2 reads QGS. The CDR3 region is CALGGLGDTDKLIF. CDR3 DNA sequence: TGTGCTCTTGGGGGCTTAGGGGACACCGATAAACTCATCTTT.

This chain connects TRDV1 to TRDJ1; D possibly corresponds to TRDD3 (6 bases). The CDR3 covers 19 residues. V lost 0 bases and J lost 0, with 20 bases in between. CDR1 and CDR2 from the germline V gene are TSWWSYY and QGS. This CDR3 reads CALGELVLRWGEHTDKLIF. CDR3 coding DNA: TGTGCTCTTGGGGAACTGGTTCTACGATGGGGGGAGCACACCGATAAACTCATCTTT.

This chain links TRDV1 with TRDJ1; 8 bases are shared with TRDD3. Trimming cost V 0 bases and J 4 bases; bases outside gene matches: 25. The CDR3 extends over 22 amino acids. CDR1 and CDR2 (germline): TSWWSYY, QGS. The CDR3 sequence: CALGELHPPKAGDTGLFDKLIF. DNA for the CDR3: TGTGCTCTTGGGGAACTTCACCCCCCCAAAGCTGGGGATACCGGGCTCTTCGATAAACTCATCTTT.

This clone was seen more than once but under ten times. J is TRDJ1 and V is TRDV1, with 12 bases fitting TRDD3. V was pared by 6 bases and J by 4 bases, with 21 bases of the junction left unmatched. The CDR3 spans 20 residues. Germline-derived CDR1 and CDR2 are TSWWSYY and QGS. The CDR3 here is CALGFPGSSGGYGPRDKLIF. The DNA of the CDR3 is TGTGCTCTTGGTTTTCCCGGATCCTCTGGGGGATACGGTCCCCGCGATAAACTCATCTTT.

The genes are TRDV1 and TRDJ1; a weak D match, TRDD3 (5 bases). The germline V gene encodes CDR1 TSWWSYY and CDR2 QGS. The ends were cut back, 0 bases at V and 2 bases at J, with 10 bases in the middle. The CDR3 covers 15 residues. CDR3 nucleotides: TGTGCTCTTGGGGAACTGGGGAGCGAGACCGATAAACTCATCTTT. Residues: CALGELGSETDKLIF.

The chain recombines TRDV1 with TRDJ1; TRDD3 agrees at 13 bases. The junction had 14 bases not matched to a gene; V was cut back by 4 bases and J by 0 bases. Germline CDR1 and CDR2: TSWWSYY and QGS. CDR3 size: 20 residues. CDR3 sequence (DNA): TGTGCTCTTGGGGCCACGGGACGGACTGGGGGATACGCAAACACCGATAAACTCATCTTT. The encoded protein is CALGATGRTGGYANTDKLIF.

This chain joins TRDV1 and TRDJ1; TRDD3 matches at 10 bases. J lost 3 bases, V lost 0 bases, and 22 bases had no gene match. CDR3 length equals 22 residues. Germline assignment: CDR1 TSWWSYY and CDR2 QGS. CDR3 nucleotides: TGTGCTCTTGGGGAACTTGGGGAAAATCGATTACTGGGGGATCCTAGGGCCGATAAACTCATCTTT. Protein product: CALGELGENRLLGDPRADKLIF.

This clone was recorded only once. This rearrangement joins TRDV1 to TRDJ1; the match to TRDD3 covers 9 bases. The CDR3 contains 22 residues. CDR1 is TSWWSYY, CDR2 QGS, per germline. With 4 bases clipped from V and 4 bases from J, the junction kept 28 bases outside the gene matches. The CDR3 reads CALGGGPSHGYWGRPHVDKLIF. CDR3 sequence (DNA): TGTGCTCTTGGGGGAGGCCCCTCCCACGGGTACTGGGGGAGACCGCACGTCGATAAACTCATCTTT.

The sample holds a few counts of this clone. V and J are TRDV1 and TRDJ1; 9 bases line up with TRDD3. Germline assignment: CDR1 TSWWSYY and CDR2 QGS. Trimming removed 1 base from V and 3 bases from J; junction bases left unmatched: 18. The CDR3 spans 20 residues. CDR3 DNA sequence: TGTGCTCTTGGGGAACCCAAAATGGGGGGGGGATACATTATTTCCGATAAACTCATCTTT. Its translation is CALGEPKMGGGYIISDKLIF.

This sequence joins TRDV1 and TRDJ1; D could derive from TRDD2 or TRDD3 (5 bases each). V was cut by 1 base and J by 2 bases, with 29 bases left in between. Germline values: CDR1 TSWWSYY, CDR2 QGS. The CDR3 runs 21 residues. The CDR3 sequence is CALGEPMLRGPYLGSTDKLIF. The CDR3 coding sequence is TGTGCTCTTGGGGAACCCATGCTACGGGGACCCTACTTGGGGTCAACCGATAAACTCATCTTT.

This chain links TRDV1 with TRDJ3, with 9 positions matching TRDD3. The CDR3 consists of 22 residues. Per germline, CDR1 TSWWSYY and CDR2 QGS. V lost 4 bases to trimming and J lost 0 bases; unmatched junction nucleotides: 16. CDR3 amino acids: CALGGITFWGYASSWDTRQMFF. In nucleotides, the CDR3 is TGTGCTCTTGGGGGCATCACGTTCTGGGGATACGCAAGCTCCTGGGACACCCGACAGATGTTTTTC.

V and J are TRDV1 and TRDJ1; 7 bases are a match to TRDD3. Germline V CDR1 and CDR2: TSWWSYY, QGS. This CDR3 has 19 amino acids. The junction had 15 bases not matched to a gene; V was cut back by 2 bases and J by 0 bases. The CDR3 region is CALGELDELGKQYTDKLIF. The CDR3 DNA follows: TGTGCTCTTGGGGAATTAGACGAACTGGGGAAACAGTACACCGATAAACTCATCTTT.

The chain has TRDV1 and TRDJ1, with D perhaps matching TRDD3 (5 bases). The CDR3 extends over 22 amino acids. Germline V gives CDR1 TSWWSYY, CDR2 QGS. Trimming took off 1 base at V and 0 bases at J, with 30 bases between the two ends. The CDR3 here is CALGERYPPNLGGEGDTDKLIF. In DNA form, the CDR3 reads TGTGCTCTTGGGGAACGCTACCCCCCTAATCTGGGCGGGGAAGGAGACACCGATAAACTCATCTTT.

This clone was seen just once. This sequence joins TRDV1 and TRDJ1; possibly TRDD2 for D (5 bases). V lost 1 base and J lost 0, with 12 bases in between. This CDR3 is 16 amino acids long. Germline V CDR1 and CDR2: TSWWSYY, QGS. The CDR3 DNA follows: TGTGCTCTTGGGGAACGCGCTTCCAACTACACCGATAAACTCATCTTT. It codes for CALGERASNYTDKLIF.

There are a few counts of this clone. This chain connects TRDV1 to TRDJ1; 10 bases map to TRDD3. The germline V gene has CDR1 TSWWSYY and CDR2 QGS. The trim removed 3 bases at V and 5 bases at J, leaving 18 bases unmatched. CDR3 length: 19 amino acids. CDR3 sequence: CALGDPKAQYWGMQDKLIF. The CDR3 DNA is TGTGCTCTTGGGGACCCCAAGGCCCAATACTGGGGGATGCAGGATAAACTCATCTTT.

V gene TRDV1 combines with J gene TRDJ1; 7 positions agree with TRDD3. The CDR3 is 24 amino acids. V lost 1 base, J lost 0 bases, and 29 bases stayed unmatched. The germline V gene encodes CDR1 TSWWSYY and CDR2 QGS. CDR3 in amino acids: CALGEREDSSPWGGGPRYTDKLIF. CDR3 in DNA: TGTGCTCTTGGGGAACGAGAAGACTCTTCCCCTTGGGGTGGGGGACCTCGGTACACCGATAAACTCATCTTT.

This clone appeared a few times. The V gene is TRDV1, the J gene TRDJ1, with TRDD3 matching 13 bases. CDR1 TSWWSYY and CDR2 QGS come from the germline V gene. With V trimmed by 1 base and J by 0 bases, 20 bases remained unmatched. The length of the CDR3 is 23 residues. The CDR3 DNA follows: TGTGCTCTTGGGGAACGGGACCACTACAGACTGGGGGATACGATAGAGTACACCGATAAACTCATCTTT. Its translation is CALGERDHYRLGDTIEYTDKLIF.

The rearrangement joins TRDV1 to TRDJ2; D gene unclear. The CDR3 is 16 amino acids. Germline V gives CDR1 TSWWSYY, CDR2 QGS. The V gene lost 1 base and the J gene lost 0 bases, with 9 bases spanning the gap. Here the CDR3 reads CALGERRLPLTAQLFF. CDR3 nucleotides: TGTGCTCTTGGGGAACGGCGGCTGCCTTTGACAGCACAACTCTTCTTT.

This clone was found a few times. V usage is TRDV1 and J usage is TRDJ1; the D gene is possibly TRDD3 (5 bases). The germline V gene has CDR1 TSWWSYY and CDR2 QGS. Trimming removed 7 bases at V and 1 base at J, with 16 bases between. The CDR3 spans 15 residues. In DNA form, the CDR3 reads TGTGCTCTTGCGAAGATACTTTATCGCACCGATAAACTCATCTTT. As protein: CALAKILYRTDKLIF.

A few counts support this clone. J is TRDJ1 and V is TRDV3; D not resolved. The CDR3 consists of 12 residues. The germline gives CDR1 TVYSNPD, CDR2 GDNSRS (reference sequence). Trimming pared 4 bases from V and 2 bases from J, leaving 11 bases between. DNA for the CDR3: TGTGCCTGCCCTCATGGGACCGATAAACTCATCTTT. Its protein product is CACPHGTDKLIF.

This clone has more than one count but fewer than ten. The chain is built from TRDV1 and TRDJ1; maybe TRDD3 (6 bases). V dropped 2 bases and J dropped 10 bases, with 38 bases sitting between them. This CDR3 is 21 amino acids long. The germline gives CDR1 TSWWSYY, CDR2 QGS. This CDR3 reads CALGEGGPEHRGLGSMLVLIF. CDR3 DNA sequence: TGTGCTCTTGGGGAAGGTGGACCCGAACATCGGGGATTGGGGTCGATGTTGGTACTCATCTTT.

This chain uses TRDV1 with TRDJ1; TRDD3 matches 11 bases. Trimming at V came to 1 base and at J to 3 bases, leaving 10 bases not matched to a gene. This CDR3 contains 18 residues. CDR1 is TSWWSYY and CDR2 is QGS in the germline V gene. CDR3 nucleotides: TGTGCTCTTGGGGAACGGGTCCTACCTGGGGGATACCCCGATAAACTCATCTTT. As protein: CALGERVLPGGYPDKLIF.

The table lists this clone with a few counts. V is TRDV2 and J is TRDJ1; 9 nucleotides agree with TRDD3. There are 15 residues in the CDR3. Germline V gene sequence: CDR1 GEAIGNYY, CDR2 EKD. J gave up 0 bases and V 6 bases, and 7 bases lay outside the gene matches. CDR3 residues: CACQLGDGYTDKLIF. In DNA form, the CDR3 reads TGTGCCTGTCAACTGGGGGACGGGTACACCGATAAACTCATCTTT.

This clone was seen a few times. The chain couples TRDV1 to TRDJ1; D may be TRDD3 (5 bases). Trimming cost V 0 bases and J 10 bases, with 24 bases left between them. Germline assignment: CDR1 TSWWSYY and CDR2 QGS. The CDR3 contains 17 residues. CDR3 in amino acids: CALGELLELAGPNALIF. CDR3 DNA sequence: TGTGCTCTTGGGGAACTTTTGGAATTGGCTGGGCCCAACGCACTCATCTTT.

J is TRDJ1 and V is TRDV1; the D gene is possibly TRDD2 (9 bases). The CDR3 extends over 21 amino acids. Trimming removed 4 bases at V and 2 bases at J, with 32 bases between. Germline loops: CDR1 TSWWSYY, CDR2 QGS. CDR3: CALGAGLPTKLGILRTDKLIF. The CDR3 region has the DNA TGTGCTCTTGGGGCCGGCCTTCCTACAAAACTGGGGATACTAAGAACCGATAAACTCATCTTT.

V usage is TRDV1 and J usage is TRDJ1; D may be TRDD3 (5 bases). Trimming shortened V by 5 bases and J by 5 bases, and 21 bases separated the two germline ends. The CDR3 totals 16 residues. Germline V gene data show CDR1 as TSWWSYY and CDR2 as QGS. CDR3: CALGPPVGGGQDKLIF. The CDR3 DNA sequence: TGTGCTCTTGGGCCCCCCGTAGGCGGGGGGCAAGATAAACTCATCTTT.

This chain joins TRDV1 and TRDJ1; perhaps TRDD3 as D (5 bases). Germline V gives CDR1 TSWWSYY, CDR2 QGS. The CDR3 spans 18 residues. The germline V and J ends were trimmed by 0 bases and 1 base, with 18 bases remaining between them. This CDR3 reads CALGELNPPGWGTDKLIF. DNA for the CDR3: TGTGCTCTTGGGGAACTAAATCCCCCCGGTTGGGGCACCGATAAACTCATCTTT.

The chain couples TRDV1 to TRDJ1; 7 bases align to TRDD3. Germline V gives CDR1 TSWWSYY, CDR2 QGS. Trimming took 2 bases from V and 7 from J; bases not matched to a gene: 13. This CDR3 comprises 16 residues. This CDR3 is CALGEGPEWGKVKLIF. CDR3 nucleotide sequence: TGTGCTCTTGGGGAAGGACCGGAGTGGGGGAAAGTTAAACTCATCTTT.

This clone showed up just a few times. This chain joins TRDV1 and TRDJ1; perhaps TRDD3 as D (6 bases). CDR1 is TSWWSYY, CDR2 QGS, per germline. The CDR3 has 21 amino acids. The V and J ends lost 2 bases and 0 bases respectively, with 28 bases between them. In DNA form, the CDR3 reads TGTGCTCTTGGGGAAACCCTACACCTACGGCCTGGGGCCAGGTACACCGATAAACTCATCTTT. Amino acid sequence: CALGETLHLRPGARYTDKLIF.

The chain is built from TRDV1 and TRDJ1; 10 bases match TRDD3. V was pared by 0 bases and J by 0 bases, with 22 bases of the junction left unmatched. In germline, CDR1 is TSWWSYY, CDR2 QGS. There are 23 residues in the CDR3. The CDR3 nucleotides are TGTGCTCTTGGGGAACTATCTCGACTACGACATTCGTACTGGGGGATGAACACCGATAAACTCATCTTT. Translated, it gives CALGELSRLRHSYWGMNTDKLIF.